Listed below are T cell receptor beta chains from one sample, sequenced in a study of molecular identifiers for immune sequencing clone quantification. A single record per CDR3 protein comes from TCRdb applying MiXCR to the PCR reads. The repertoire has a few hundred thousand distinct CDR3 sequences, about 21% of them found once; the top ten carry around 0.86%. What was sequenced was naive CD8+ T cells from blood, with Jurkat cell RNA spiked in. These receptors all stem from a human donor in good health. Some libraries in this study had Jurkat cell RNA spiked in. CDR3s leave out the opening cysteine and the closing phenylalanine or tryptophan.

TRBJ2-7 | TRBV7-9 | ASSLGLQAHEQY
TRBJ2-3 | TRBV6-5 | ASSSHRAPTDTQY
TRBJ1-1 | TRBV19 | ASRPSDRGLTEAF
TRBJ2-7 | TRBV20-1 | SARSPGSYEQY
TRBJ2-1 | TRBV2 | ATHGGSSYNEQF
TRBJ2-3 | TRBV28 | ASSLDVGGVTDTQY
TRBJ2-1 | TRBV2 | ASSDPSGRAIDEDEQF
TRBJ2-7 | TRBV7-9 | ASNPFGQGAGEQY
TRBJ2-1 | TRBV28 | ASRLAGNNEQF
TRBJ1-2 | TRBV14 | ASSQGKGGSVYGYT
TRBJ2-1 | TRBV6-5 | ASSFATGGPGEQF
TRBJ1-2 | TRBV6-2/TRBV6-3 | ASSYEEDRGRSYT
TRBJ2-1 | TRBV6-5 | ASKRTAYNEQF
TRBJ2-3 | TRBV20-1 | SARYSPLRFSGNNPDTQY
TRBJ2-1 | TRBV6-6 | ASSPGLAGGLRDEQF
TRBJ2-3 | TRBV7-8 | ASSRRFTDTQY
TRBJ1-1 | TRBV9 | ASAVGKSTEAF
TRBJ2-7 | TRBV7-3 | ASSYQAGAYEQY
TRBJ2-7 | TRBV5-6 | ASSQGQASYEQY
TRBJ2-7 | TRBV9 | ASSPRTRSPDEQY
TRBJ1-5 | TRBV27 | ASSWGGPANQPQH
TRBJ2-7 | TRBV27 | ASSLSSQTYEQY
TRBJ1-4 | TRBV15 | ATSRDIGTGLRDLF
TRBJ2-5 | TRBV12-3/TRBV12-4 | ASKSDSGETQY
TRBJ2-2 | TRBV6-2/TRBV6-3 | ASSDGLAGISGELF
TRBJ2-7 | TRBV10-3 | AISEADSYGQY
TRBJ2-1 | TRBV2 | ASSEFGPSYNEQF
TRBJ2-7 | TRBV25-1 | ASSLGPRGYEQY
TRBJ2-5 | TRBV5-1 | ASSLEFGEETQY
TRBJ2-5 | TRBV29-1 | SARGRNQETQY